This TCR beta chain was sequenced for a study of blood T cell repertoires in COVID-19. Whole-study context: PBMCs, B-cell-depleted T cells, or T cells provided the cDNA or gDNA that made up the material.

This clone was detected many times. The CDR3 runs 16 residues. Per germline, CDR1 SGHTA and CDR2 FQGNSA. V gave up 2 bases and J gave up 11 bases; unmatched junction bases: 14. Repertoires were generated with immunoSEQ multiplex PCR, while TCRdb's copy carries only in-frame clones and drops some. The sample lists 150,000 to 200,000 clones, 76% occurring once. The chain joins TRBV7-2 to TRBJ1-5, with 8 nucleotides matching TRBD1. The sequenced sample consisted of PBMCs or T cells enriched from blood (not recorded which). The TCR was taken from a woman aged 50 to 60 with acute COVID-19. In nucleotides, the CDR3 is TGTGCCAGCAGCTTATATCAGGGGGCGACGCCTTCGGCCCAGCATTTT. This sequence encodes CASSLYQGATPSAQHF.